This T cell receptor beta chain was identified during a study of CD8 T cells in ankylosing spondylitis. As to this clonotype: No antigen is known for it. One junction end disagrees with the germline gene, perhaps due to a read error.

As the method for making TCR beta libraries, quantitative 5'-RACE with molecular barcodes was used. Via MiXCR, TCRdb re-called the 5' RACE reads, giving one row per CDR3 protein. Of roughly 450,000 distinct CDR3 sequences listed, 25% to 30% are singletons. General study results and limits: Characteristic, it appeared, of ankylosing spondylitis blood was a TCR beta motif of roughly eight highly homologous variants. CD8+ by phenotype, disease-linked clones were relatively rare in peripheral blood. Disease-linked clones reportedly concentrated significantly in matched ankylosing spondylitis synovial fluid. Some motif variants were previously reported in reactive arthritis synovial fluid and blood.

This CDR3 spans 12 amino acids. Per germline, CDR1 SGHDN and CDR2 FVKESK. This TCR came from a male donor with ankylosing spondylitis. This chain connects TRBV14 to TRBJ2-5; the D is unclear. Sequenced sample: blood, either unsorted or a sorted T cell fraction (not recorded which). CDR3 in amino acids: CGSSQLRWAQYF. In DNA, the CDR3 is TGTGGCAGCAGCCAACTTCGGTGGGCCCAGTACTTC.